What follows are 15 T cell receptor beta chains derived from one specimen sequenced in a study of T cells in Graves' hyperthyroidism and ophthalmopathy. Amplified TCR beta CDR3 regions derived from RNA transcripts. Using the HTBI primer set, a first-round RT-PCR was run on the TCR CDR3. From the multiplex PCR reads, TCRdb called clonotypes with MiXCR, one entry per CDR3 protein. The sample holds a few hundred thousand distinct CDR3 sequences; roughly 19% are singletons and the top ten take 35% to 45%. Material: blood. The receptors were gathered from a man aged 50 or older with Graves' ophthalmopathy.

This rearrangement joins TRBV20-1 to TRBJ2-1, with 10 bases that match TRBD1. Germline CDR1 and CDR2: DFQATT and SNEGSKA (reference sequence). The J segment lost 7 bases and the V segment lost 4 bases, leaving 7 bases of the junction unmatched. The length of the CDR3 is 14 residues. CDR3 nucleotides: TGCAGTGCTATTCCGCCGGGACAGGGGAATGAGCAGTTCTTC. Translation gives CSAIPPGQGNEQFF.

This clonotype appeared many times. The CDR3 sequence: CASSPNLGGEQFF. CDR3 nucleotide sequence: TGTGCCAGCAGCCCGAACTTGGGCGGTGAGCAGTTCTTC. V usage is TRBV3-1 and J usage is TRBJ2-1; the D is unclear. Germline V lookup: CDR1 LGHDT, CDR2 YNNKEL (reference sequence). Trimming cost V 4 bases and J 9 bases, with 13 bases left between them. The CDR3 covers 13 residues.

This clonotype has a count of ten or more. The rearrangement uses TRBV28 and TRBJ2-1, with a weak D call TRBD2 (6 bases). There are 14 residues in the CDR3. CDR1 and CDR2 from the germline V gene are MDHEN and SYDVKM. Trimming pared 2 bases from V and 7 bases from J, leaving 12 bases between. The DNA of the CDR3 is TGTGCCAGCAGTTTAGCCGGGACTGGTAATGAGCAGTTCTTC. Amino acid sequence: CASSLAGTGNEQFF.

This clonotype was detected only a few times. This chain connects TRBV2 to TRBJ2-3; 7 bases align to TRBD1. Germline V lookup: CDR1 SNHLY, CDR2 FYNNEI. V lost 3 bases to trimming and J lost 3 bases; unmatched junction nucleotides: 6. The CDR3 loop spans 15 amino acids. CDR3 DNA: TGTGCCAGCAGTGATTGGGTGACAGGGACAGATACGCAGTATTTT. This sequence encodes CASSDWVTGTDTQYF.

This clonotype was seen a handful of times. The chain is built from TRBV5-1 and TRBJ2-5, with TRBD2 identical over 9 bases. Germline V gives CDR1 SGHRS, CDR2 YFSETQ. The length of the CDR3 is 12 residues. The V gene end was trimmed by 6 bases and the J gene end by 4 bases; junction bases not matched to a gene: 1. In DNA form, the CDR3 reads TGCGCCAGCAAACTAGCGGGAGAGACCCAGTACTTC. Protein: CASKLAGETQYF. Supplemented by reference TRBV5-1 and TRBJ2-5, the full variable domain reads KAGVTQTPRYLIKTRGQQVTLSCSPISGHRSVSWYQQTPGQGLQFLFEYFSETQRNKGNFPGRFSGRQFSNSRSEMNVSTLELGDSALYLCASKLAGETQYFGPGTRLLVL.

This clonotype was seen a few times. The chain couples TRBV19 to TRBJ2-1, with D perhaps matching TRBD2 (6 bases). The CDR3 extends over 14 amino acids. Trimming left V 0 bases short and J 9 bases short, with 12 bases between. CDR1 and CDR2 from the germline V gene are LNHDA and SQIVND (reference sequence). CDR3 DNA sequence: TGTGCCAGTAGTATAGAGGCGGGGATAGGTGAGCAGTTCTTC. This encodes CASSIEAGIGEQFF. Supplemented by reference TRBV19 and TRBJ2-1, the full variable domain reads DGGITQSPKYLFRKEGQNVTLSCEQNLNHDAMYWYRQDPGQGLRLIYYSQIVNDFQKGDIAEGYSVSREKKESFPLTVTSAQKNPTAFYLCASSIEAGIGEQFFGPGTRLTVL.

This chain joins TRBV15 and TRBJ2-3; D ambiguous. The germline V and J ends were trimmed by 0 bases and 2 bases, with 6 bases remaining between them. This CDR3 has 14 amino acids. From germline, CDR1 is LNHNV and CDR2 YYDKDF (reference sequence). The CDR3 DNA is TGTGCCACCAGCAGAGAGAAGAACACAGATACGCAGTATTTT. Translating gives CATSREKNTDTQYF. The full variable domain, rest sourced from reference TRBV15 and TRBJ2-3, is DAMVIQNPRYQVTQFGKPVTLSCSQTLNHNVMYWYQQKSSQAPKLLFHYYDKDFNNEADTPDNFQSRRPNTSFCFLDIRSPGLGDTAMYLCATSREKNTDTQYFGPGTRLTVL.

This clonotype appeared many times. The J gene is TRBJ1-4, the V gene TRBV3-1; D gene uncertain. The CDR3 length is 16 residues. CDR1 is LGHDT, CDR2 YNNKEL, per germline (reference sequence). V was pared by 1 base and J by 0 bases, with 9 bases between. CDR3 sequence reads: CASSQVTVTTNEKLFF. CDR3 in DNA: TGTGCCAGCAGCCAAGTTACAGTTACAACTAATGAAAAACTGTTTTTT.

At least ten counts were recorded for this clonotype. This sequence joins TRBV24-1 and TRBJ2-3; TRBD1 aligns across 7 bases. Germline V gives CDR1 KGHDR, CDR2 SFDVKD. V shed 7 bases, J shed 2 bases, and the junction held 8 bases outside the gene matches. The CDR3 extends over 15 amino acids. CDR3 nucleotides: TGTGCCACCAGCTGGTCAGGGGGTGTCACAGATACGCAGTATTTT. Translating it yields CATSWSGGVTDTQYF.

This clonotype was seen at least ten times. This chain links TRBV12-3 or TRBV12-4 with TRBJ2-2; D gene ambiguous. Between the trimmed V and J ends, which lost 7 bases and 5 bases, there was a span of 17 bases. The CDR3 has 15 amino acids. The CDR3 DNA follows: TGTGCCAGCACTCTCCCCCGACCTTCTACCGGGGAGCTGTTTTTT. This sequence encodes CASTLPRPSTGELFF.

The sample holds many counts of this clonotype. V gene TRBV24-1 combines with J gene TRBJ1-2, with TRBD1 identical over 8 bases. CDR1 and CDR2 (germline): KGHDR, SFDVKD. The V gene end was trimmed by 4 bases and the J gene end by 6 bases; junction bases not matched to a gene: 6. This CDR3 region has 14 residues. The CDR3 sequence: CATSERTGKDGYTF. The CDR3, as DNA: TGTGCCACCAGTGAACGGACAGGGAAGGATGGCTACACCTTC.

J is TRBJ2-2 and V is TRBV18; 9 bases match TRBD1. The CDR3 loop spans 16 amino acids. V gave up 8 bases and J gave up 5 bases; unmatched junction bases: 12. Germline V gives CDR1 KGHSH, CDR2 LQKENI. The CDR3: CASTTYRDRVTGELFF. The CDR3 nucleotides are TGTGCCAGCACAACGTACCGGGACAGGGTGACCGGGGAGCTGTTTTTT.

The rearrangement uses TRBV20-1 and TRBJ2-1, with D perhaps TRBD1 (5 bases). The CDR3 runs to 11 residues. The germline V gene has CDR1 DFQATT and CDR2 SNEGSKA (reference sequence). Trimming removed 5 bases from V and 9 bases from J, with 11 bases in between. CDR3: CSAPTDGEQFF. The DNA for the CDR3 is TGCAGTGCTCCGACAGACGGTGAGCAGTTCTTC.

This chain connects TRBV15 to TRBJ2-2; TRBD2 aligns across 14 bases. V was pared by 5 bases and J by 3 bases, with 20 bases of the junction left unmatched. CDR3 length: 22 residues. In germline, CDR1 is LNHNV, CDR2 YYDKDF (reference sequence). The CDR3 bases are TGTGCCACCAGCGGAAACCAATCGACTAGCGGGAGGGGTAATTGGGACACCGGGGAGCTGTTTTTT. The encoded protein is CATSGNQSTSGRGNWDTGELFF. Supplemented by reference TRBV15 and TRBJ2-2, the full variable domain reads DAMVIQNPRYQVTQFGKPVTLSCSQTLNHNVMYWYQQKSSQAPKLLFHYYDKDFNNEADTPDNFQSRRPNTSFCFLDIRSPGLGDTAMYLCATSGNQSTSGRGNWDTGELFFGEGSRLTVL.

The V call is TRBV9, the J call TRBJ1-2; no clear D. The CDR3 is 12 amino acids. Trimming stripped 2 bases from V and 7 bases from J, with 9 bases between. The V gene's germline CDR1 is SGDLS and CDR2 YYNGEE. This CDR3 is CASSVDGFGYTF. The DNA of the CDR3 is TGTGCCAGCAGCGTGGACGGTTTTGGCTACACCTTC.